What follows are 12 T cell receptor beta chains derived from one specimen sequenced in a study of T cell responses to AZD1222 COVID-19 vaccine. Only in-frame clones appear in the TCRdb table, and some are missing; sequencing was by immunoSEQ multiplex PCR. This table has some 120,000 clones, roughly 89% appearing once. The specimen was peripheral blood, collected on day 0 of MenACWY control vaccination. The receptors stem from an adult in good health.

Only one count was recorded for this clone. The rearrangement uses TRBV13 and TRBJ2-7; D ambiguous. Germline CDR1 PRHDT, CDR2 FYEKMQ (reference sequence). The CDR3 extends over 13 amino acids. Trimming removed 0 bases from V and 1 base from J, with 4 bases in between. CDR3 DNA: TGTGCCAGCAGCTTAGGCGGGTCCTACGAGCAGTACTTC. It codes for CASSLGGSYEQYF.

The rearrangement links TRBV28 to TRBJ2-2; 10 positions agree with TRBD2. Germline V gene lookup returns CDR1 MDHEN and CDR2 SYDVKM. V was pared by 10 bases and J by 5 bases, with 13 bases of the junction left unmatched. CDR3 length: 16 amino acids. The CDR3: CATGGVGAGGTGELFF. The CDR3 DNA is TGTGCCACGGGAGGGGTCGGAGCGGGAGGGACCGGGGAGCTGTTTTTT.

V is TRBV6-6 and J is TRBJ2-5; perhaps TRBD1 as D (6 bases). V lost 0 bases, J lost 2 bases, and 10 bases lay in between. CDR1 and CDR2 from the germline V gene are MNHNY and SVGAGI (reference sequence). The CDR3 has 15 residues. The CDR3 sequence: CASSYSGDTQETQYF. In DNA form, the CDR3 reads TGTGCCAGCAGTTACTCGGGGGACACTCAAGAGACCCAGTACTTC.

This chain links TRBV6-1 with TRBJ1-2, with 9 positions matching TRBD1. This CDR3 is built from 14 residues. From germline, CDR1 is MNHNS and CDR2 SASEGT. Unmatched junction bases numbered 4, after V lost 3 bases and J lost 5 bases. The chain's CDR3 is CASSDRTGAYGYTF. The CDR3 DNA reads as TGTGCCAGCAGTGACCGGACAGGGGCGTATGGCTACACCTTC.

This CDR3 reads CANGGTVYGYTF. The CDR3 DNA reads TGTGCTAATGGGGGGACTGTCTATGGCTACACCTTC. The chain recombines TRBV19 with TRBJ1-2; tentatively, D is TRBD1 (5 bases). CDR1 and CDR2 (germline): LNHDA, SQIVND (reference sequence). The CDR3 runs to 12 residues.

This chain uses TRBV5-6 with TRBJ1-2; D is uncertain. The V gene's germline CDR1 is SGHDT and CDR2 YYEEEE. The length of the CDR3 is 15 residues. V lost 0 bases, J lost 0 bases, and 9 bases lay in between. CDR3 residues: CASSLVAPSNYGYTF. Written as DNA, the CDR3 is TGTGCCAGCAGCTTGGTGGCACCATCTAACTATGGCTACACCTTC.

The gene calls are TRBV6-4 and TRBJ2-2; D is undetermined. V lost 5 bases to trimming and J lost 7 bases, with 14 bases between them. Per the germline V gene, CDR1 is MRHNA and CDR2 is SNTAGT. The CDR3 has 14 amino acids. The CDR3 sequence is CASSTNPRIGELFF. CDR3 coding DNA: TGTGCCAGCAGTACAAACCCTAGGATCGGGGAGCTGTTTTTT.

The chain recombines TRBV27 with TRBJ1-2; D ambiguous. The CDR3 loop spans 14 amino acids. The V gene's germline CDR1 is MNHEY and CDR2 SMNVEV (reference sequence). V was cut by 2 bases and J by 8 bases, with 15 bases left in between. Written as DNA, the CDR3 is TGTGCCAGCAGTTTAACGGCCCGGGTGCGGGGCTACACCTTC. It specifies CASSLTARVRGYTF.

This clone was counted a single time. V is TRBV6-5 and J is TRBJ1-5; D uncertain. Trimming removed 2 bases at V and 0 bases at J, with 8 bases between. Germline CDR1 and CDR2: MNHEY and SVGAGI. This CDR3 is 15 amino acids long. The CDR3 spells CASSYSRYSNQPQHF. The CDR3 DNA reads TGTGCCAGCAGTTACAGCAGATATAGCAATCAGCCCCAGCATTTT.

The chain is built from TRBV3-1 (or the pseudogene TRBV3-2) and TRBJ1-2, with 12 positions matching TRBD1. The J segment lost 5 bases and the V segment lost 6 bases, leaving 4 bases of the junction unmatched. There are 14 residues in the CDR3. CDR1 and CDR2 (germline): LGHDT, YNNKEL (reference sequence). For the CDR3, the DNA is TGTGCCAGCAGTGGGACAGGGGGCTCTTATGGCTACACCTTC. It yields the protein CASSGTGGSYGYTF.

This clone was recorded once. V and J are TRBV7-8 and TRBJ1-4, with no clear D. Looked up from germline, CDR1 is SGHVS and CDR2 is FQNEAQ. With 0 bases removed from V and 0 bases from J, the gap between germline ends came to 11 bases. The CDR3 contains 17 residues. The CDR3 loop reads CASSLAARAATNEKLFF. The CDR3 DNA sequence: TGTGCCAGCAGCTTAGCGGCTAGGGCGGCAACTAATGAAAAACTGTTTTTT. Combining the CDR3 with reference TRBV7-8 and TRBJ1-4 gives the whole variable domain GAGVSQSPRYKVAKRGQDVALRCDPISGHVSLFWYQQALGQGPEFLTYFQNEAQLDKSGLPSDRFFAERPEGSVSTLKIQRTQQEDSAVYLCASSLAARAATNEKLFFGSGTQLSVL.

The V call is TRBV6-1, the J call TRBJ2-6; D unclear. Trimming stripped 3 bases from V and 0 bases from J, with 9 bases between. There are 16 residues in the CDR3. Per the germline V gene, CDR1 is MNHNS and CDR2 is SASEGT. The CDR3 sequence is CASSDQLGSGANVLTF. The DNA for the CDR3 is TGTGCCAGCAGTGATCAACTTGGCTCTGGGGCCAACGTCCTGACTTTC.